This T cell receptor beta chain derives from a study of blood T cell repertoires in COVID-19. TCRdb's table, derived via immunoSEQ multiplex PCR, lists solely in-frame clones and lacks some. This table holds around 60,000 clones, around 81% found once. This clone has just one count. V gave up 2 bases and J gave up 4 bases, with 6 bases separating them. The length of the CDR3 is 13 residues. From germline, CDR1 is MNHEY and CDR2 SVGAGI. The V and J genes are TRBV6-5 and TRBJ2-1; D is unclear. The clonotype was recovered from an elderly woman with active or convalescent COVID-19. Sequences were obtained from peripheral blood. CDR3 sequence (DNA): TGTGCCAGCAGTTACGGCTTATACAATGAGCAGTTCTTC. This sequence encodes CASSYGLYNEQFF.